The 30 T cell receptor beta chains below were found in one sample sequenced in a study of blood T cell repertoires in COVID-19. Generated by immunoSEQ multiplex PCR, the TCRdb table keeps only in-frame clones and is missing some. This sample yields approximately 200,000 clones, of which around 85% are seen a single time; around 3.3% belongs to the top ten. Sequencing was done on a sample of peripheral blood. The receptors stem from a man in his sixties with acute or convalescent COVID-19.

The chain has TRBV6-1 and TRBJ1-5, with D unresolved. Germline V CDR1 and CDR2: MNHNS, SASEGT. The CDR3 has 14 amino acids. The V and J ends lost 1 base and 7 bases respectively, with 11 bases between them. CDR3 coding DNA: TGTGCCAGCAGTGAAGGCTGGGAGAGGCAGCCCCAGCATTTT. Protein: CASSEGWERQPQHF.

The CDR3 nucleotides are TGTGCCAGCAGCCCCCTGGGACAGAAAGAAGCTTTCTTT. Protein: CASSPLGQKEAFF. This chain joins TRBV9 and TRBJ1-1; 7 positions match TRBD1. V lost 4 bases, J lost 8 bases, and 8 bases stayed unmatched. CDR3 length: 13 amino acids. CDR1 and CDR2 from the germline V gene are SGDLS and YYNGEE.

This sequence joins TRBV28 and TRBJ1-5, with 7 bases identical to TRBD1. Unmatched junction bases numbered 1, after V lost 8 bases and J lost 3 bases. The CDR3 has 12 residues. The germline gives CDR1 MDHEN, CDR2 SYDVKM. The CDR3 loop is CASDRANQPQHF. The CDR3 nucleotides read TGTGCCAGCGACAGGGCCAATCAGCCCCAGCATTTT.

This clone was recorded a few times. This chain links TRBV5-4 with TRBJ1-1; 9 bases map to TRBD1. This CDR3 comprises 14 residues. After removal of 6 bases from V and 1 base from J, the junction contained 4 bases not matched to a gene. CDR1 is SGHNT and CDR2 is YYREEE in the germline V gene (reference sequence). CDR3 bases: TGTGCCAGCACCCAACAGGGGGCGAACACTGAAGCTTTCTTT. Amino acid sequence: CASTQQGANTEAFF. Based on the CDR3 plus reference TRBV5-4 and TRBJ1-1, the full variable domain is ETGVTQSPTHLIKTRGQQVTLRCSSQSGHNTVSWYQQALGQGPQFIFQYYREEENGRGNFPPRFSGLQFPNYSSELNVNALELDDSALYLCASTQQGANTEAFFGQGTRLTVV.

CDR3 sequence (DNA): TGTGCCAGCAGGTCGGGACTAGCGGGAGGCACTTCGAACAATGAGCAGTTCTTC. It is translated as CASRSGLAGGTSNNEQFF. The chain carries TRBV27 and TRBJ2-1; 15 nucleotides agree with TRBD2. Unmatched junction bases numbered 11, after V lost 6 bases and J lost 5 bases. CDR3 length: 18 amino acids. The germline V gene has CDR1 MNHEY and CDR2 SMNVEV (reference sequence).

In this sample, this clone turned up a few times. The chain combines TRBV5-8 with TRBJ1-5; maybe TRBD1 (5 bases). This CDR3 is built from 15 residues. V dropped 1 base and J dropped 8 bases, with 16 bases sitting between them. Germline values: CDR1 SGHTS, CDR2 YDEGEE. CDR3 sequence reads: CASSLPRGILKPQHF. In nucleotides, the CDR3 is TGTGCCAGCAGCTTGCCTAGGGGCATATTAAAGCCCCAGCATTTT.

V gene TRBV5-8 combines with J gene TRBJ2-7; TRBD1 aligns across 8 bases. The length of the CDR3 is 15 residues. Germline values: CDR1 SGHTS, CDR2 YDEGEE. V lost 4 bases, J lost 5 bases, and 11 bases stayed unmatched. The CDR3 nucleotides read TGTGCCAGCAGCCGTCCTTGGACAGGGTTGCACGAGCAGTACTTC. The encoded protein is CASSRPWTGLHEQYF.

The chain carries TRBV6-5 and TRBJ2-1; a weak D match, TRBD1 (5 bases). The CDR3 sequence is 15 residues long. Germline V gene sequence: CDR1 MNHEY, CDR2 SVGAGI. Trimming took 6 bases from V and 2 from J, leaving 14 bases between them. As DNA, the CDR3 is TGTGCCAGCAGCCCCCGCCAGGGCCCCTACAATGAGCAGTTCTTC. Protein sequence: CASSPRQGPYNEQFF.

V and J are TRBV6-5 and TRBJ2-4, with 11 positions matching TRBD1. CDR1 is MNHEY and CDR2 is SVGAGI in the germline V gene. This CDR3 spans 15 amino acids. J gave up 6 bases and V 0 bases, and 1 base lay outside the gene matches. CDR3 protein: CASSYSGQGVNIQYF. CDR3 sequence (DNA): TGTGCCAGCAGTTACTCGGGACAGGGGGTAAACATTCAGTACTTC.

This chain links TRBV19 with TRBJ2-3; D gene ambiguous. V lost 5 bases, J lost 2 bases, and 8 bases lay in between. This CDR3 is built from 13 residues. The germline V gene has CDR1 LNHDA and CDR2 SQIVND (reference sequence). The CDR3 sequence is CASSGAYTDTQYF. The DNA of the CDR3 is TGTGCCAGTAGTGGTGCCTACACAGATACGCAGTATTTT.

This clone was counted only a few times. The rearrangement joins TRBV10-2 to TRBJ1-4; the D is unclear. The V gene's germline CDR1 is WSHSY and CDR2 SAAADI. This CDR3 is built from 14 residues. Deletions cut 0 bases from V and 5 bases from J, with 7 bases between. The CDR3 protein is CASSESAGNEKLFF. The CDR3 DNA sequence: TGCGCCAGCAGTGAGTCGGCGGGGAATGAAAAACTGTTTTTT.

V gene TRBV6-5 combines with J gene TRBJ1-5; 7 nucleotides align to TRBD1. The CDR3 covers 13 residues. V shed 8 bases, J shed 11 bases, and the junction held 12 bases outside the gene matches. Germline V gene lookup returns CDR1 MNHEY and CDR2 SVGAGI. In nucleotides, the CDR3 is TGTGCCAGCGGAGGACAGGTTGCCCGAGCCCAGCATTTT. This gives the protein CASGGQVARAQHF.

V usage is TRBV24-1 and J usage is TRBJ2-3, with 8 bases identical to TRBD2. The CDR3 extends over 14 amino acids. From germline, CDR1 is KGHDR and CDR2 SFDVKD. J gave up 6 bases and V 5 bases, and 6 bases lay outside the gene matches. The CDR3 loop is CATSVTGGPDTQYF. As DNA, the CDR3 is TGTGCCACCAGTGTTACGGGAGGGCCGGATACGCAGTATTTT.

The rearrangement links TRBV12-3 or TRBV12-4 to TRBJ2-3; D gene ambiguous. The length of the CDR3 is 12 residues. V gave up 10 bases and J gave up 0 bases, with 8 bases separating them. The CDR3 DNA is TGTGCCACCTTTCTGAGCACAGATACGCAGTATTTT. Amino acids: CATFLSTDTQYF.

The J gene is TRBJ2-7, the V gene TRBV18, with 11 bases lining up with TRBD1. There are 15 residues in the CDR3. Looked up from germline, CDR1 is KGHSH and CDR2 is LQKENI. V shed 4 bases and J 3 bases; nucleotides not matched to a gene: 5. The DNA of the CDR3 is TGTGCCAGCTCACTGGGACAGGGGGGCCTCTACGAGCAGTACTTC. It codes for CASSLGQGGLYEQYF.

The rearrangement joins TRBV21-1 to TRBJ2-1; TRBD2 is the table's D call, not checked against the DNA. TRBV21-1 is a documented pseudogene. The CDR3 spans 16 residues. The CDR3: CASSKRGPGVRNEQFF. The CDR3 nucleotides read TGTGCCAGCAGCAAAAGAGGGCCGGGAGTTAGGAATGAGCAGTTCTTC.

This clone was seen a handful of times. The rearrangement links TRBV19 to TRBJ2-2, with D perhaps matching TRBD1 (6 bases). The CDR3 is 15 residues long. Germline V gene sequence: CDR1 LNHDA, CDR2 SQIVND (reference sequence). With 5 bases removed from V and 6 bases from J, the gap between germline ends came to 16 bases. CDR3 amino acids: CASSASRGTAGELFF. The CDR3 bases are TGTGCCAGTAGTGCTTCCAGGGGAACGGCCGGGGAGCTGTTTTTT.

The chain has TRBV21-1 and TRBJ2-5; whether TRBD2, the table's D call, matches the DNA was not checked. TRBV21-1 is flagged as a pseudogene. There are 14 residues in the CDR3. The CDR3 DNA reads TGTGCCAGCAGCATCGGGACTAGCGGAGAGACCCAGTACTTC. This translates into CASSIGTSGETQYF.

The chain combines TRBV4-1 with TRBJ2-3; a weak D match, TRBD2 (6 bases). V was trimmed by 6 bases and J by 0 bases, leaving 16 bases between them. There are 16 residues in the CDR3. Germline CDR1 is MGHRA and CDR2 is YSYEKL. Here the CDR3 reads CASSLRGSGSTDTQYF. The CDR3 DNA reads TGCGCCAGCAGTCTAAGAGGCAGCGGGAGCACAGATACGCAGTATTTT.

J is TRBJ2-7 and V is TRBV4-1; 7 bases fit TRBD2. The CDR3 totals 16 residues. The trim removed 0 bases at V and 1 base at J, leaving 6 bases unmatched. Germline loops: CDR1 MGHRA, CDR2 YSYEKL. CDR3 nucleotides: TGCGCCAGCAGCCAAGAAGGTGGGGGAGGGTCCTACGAGCAGTACTTC. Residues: CASSQEGGGGSYEQYF.

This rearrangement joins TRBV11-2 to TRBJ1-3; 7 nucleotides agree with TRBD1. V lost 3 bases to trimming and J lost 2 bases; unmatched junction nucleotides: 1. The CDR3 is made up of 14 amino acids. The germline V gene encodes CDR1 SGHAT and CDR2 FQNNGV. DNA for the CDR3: TGTGCCAGCAGCTTGGACAGGACTGGAAACACCATATATTTT. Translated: CASSLDRTGNTIYF.

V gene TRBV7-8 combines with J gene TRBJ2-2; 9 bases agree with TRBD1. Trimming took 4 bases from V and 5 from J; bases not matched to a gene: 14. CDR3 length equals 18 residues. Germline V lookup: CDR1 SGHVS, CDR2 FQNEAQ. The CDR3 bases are TGTGCCAGCAGCTCCCGTGTCCGGGACAGGGTGGAAACCGGGGAGCTGTTTTTT. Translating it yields CASSSRVRDRVETGELFF.

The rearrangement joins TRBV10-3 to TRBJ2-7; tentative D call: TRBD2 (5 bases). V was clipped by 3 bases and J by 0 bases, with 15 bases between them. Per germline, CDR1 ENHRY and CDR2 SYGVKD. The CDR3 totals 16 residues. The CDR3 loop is CAISDILSGNSYEQYF. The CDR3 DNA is TGTGCCATCAGTGATATTCTCAGCGGAAACTCCTACGAGCAGTACTTC.

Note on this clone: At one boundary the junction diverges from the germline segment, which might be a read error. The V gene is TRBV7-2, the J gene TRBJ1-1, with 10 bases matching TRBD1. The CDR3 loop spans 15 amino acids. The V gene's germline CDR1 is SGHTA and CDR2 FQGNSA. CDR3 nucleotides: TGTGCCAGCACCTTAAGGACAGGGGGTTTGACTGAAGCTTTCTTT. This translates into CASTLRTGGLTEAFF.

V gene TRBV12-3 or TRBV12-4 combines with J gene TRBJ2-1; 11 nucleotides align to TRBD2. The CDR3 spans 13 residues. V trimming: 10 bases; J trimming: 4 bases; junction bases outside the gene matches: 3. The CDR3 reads CATGLAEYNEQFF. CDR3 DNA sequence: TGTGCCACGGGACTAGCGGAATACAATGAGCAGTTCTTC.

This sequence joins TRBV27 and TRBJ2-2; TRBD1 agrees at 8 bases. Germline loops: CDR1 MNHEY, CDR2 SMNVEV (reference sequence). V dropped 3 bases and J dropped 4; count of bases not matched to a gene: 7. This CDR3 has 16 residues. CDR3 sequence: CASSFYSGQGTGELFF. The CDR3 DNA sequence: TGTGCCAGCAGTTTCTACTCCGGACAGGGCACCGGGGAGCTGTTTTTT.

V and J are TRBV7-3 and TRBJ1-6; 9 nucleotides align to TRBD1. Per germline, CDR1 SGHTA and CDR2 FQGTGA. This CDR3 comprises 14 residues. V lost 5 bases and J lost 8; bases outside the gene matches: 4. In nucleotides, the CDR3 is TGTGCCAGCAGCACGGGACAGGGAGATTCACCCCTCCACTTT. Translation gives CASSTGQGDSPLHF.

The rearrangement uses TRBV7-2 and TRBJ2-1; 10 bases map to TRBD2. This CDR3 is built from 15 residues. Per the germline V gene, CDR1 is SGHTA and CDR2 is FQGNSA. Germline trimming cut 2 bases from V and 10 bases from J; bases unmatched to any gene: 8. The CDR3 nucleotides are TGTGCCAGCAGCTTACGGGATAGCGGGAGGAGCGAGCAGTTCTTC. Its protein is CASSLRDSGRSEQFF.

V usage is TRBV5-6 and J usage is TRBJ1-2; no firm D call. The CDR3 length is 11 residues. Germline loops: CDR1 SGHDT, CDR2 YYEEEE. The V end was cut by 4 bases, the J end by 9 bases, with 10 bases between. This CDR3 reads CASSQRVSYTF. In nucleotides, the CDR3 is TGTGCCAGCAGCCAACGGGTGAGCTACACCTTC.

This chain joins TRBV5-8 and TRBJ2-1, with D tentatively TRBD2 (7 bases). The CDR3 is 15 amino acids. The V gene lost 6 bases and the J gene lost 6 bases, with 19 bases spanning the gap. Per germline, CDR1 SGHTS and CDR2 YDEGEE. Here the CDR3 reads CASTNAGALSNEQFF. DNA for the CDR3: TGTGCCAGCACCAACGCGGGGGCCTTATCCAATGAGCAGTTCTTC. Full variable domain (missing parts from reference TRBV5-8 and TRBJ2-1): EAGVTQSPTHLIKTRGQQATLRCSPISGHTSVYWYQQALGLGLQFLLWYDEGEERNRGNFPPRFSGRQFPNYSSELNVNALELEDSALYLCASTNAGALSNEQFFGPGTRLTVL.